Shown below are 25 T cell receptor beta chains from a single sample sequenced in a study of regulatory T cells in long-lasting Graves disease. Arm-PCR of CDR3 regions and iRepertoire HTBI primers were the basis on which TCR beta libraries were built. TCRdb reprocessed the multiplex PCR reads with MiXCR, giving one entry per CDR3 protein. The repertoire holds 420,000 or so distinct CDR3 sequences, with roughly 15% as singletons. This sample's time point: newly diagnosed GD, antithyroid drugs for less than 3 months. PBMC-extracted RNA yielded the TCR library. Another study also made use of these data, one on T cells in Graves' hyperthyroidism and ophthalmopathy.

Material: peripheral blood mononuclear cells (PBMCs), obtained at new diagnosis, from a patient treated with antithyroid drugs. These receptors came from a young woman with Graves disease.

This sequence joins TRBV15 and TRBJ2-1; 15 nucleotides line up with TRBD2. The trim removed 4 bases at V and 9 bases at J, leaving 16 bases unmatched. The CDR3 consists of 19 residues. The germline V gene encodes CDR1 LNHNV and CDR2 YYDKDF (reference sequence). The CDR3 protein is CATSTPGLAGGPRYGEQFF. DNA for the CDR3: TGTGCCACCAGCACCCCGGGACTAGCGGGAGGTCCCCGCTATGGTGAGCAGTTCTTC.

The rearrangement joins TRBV27 to TRBJ2-5, with a possible D match to TRBD1 (5 bases). CDR3 length equals 14 residues. Germline CDR1 is MNHEY and CDR2 is SMNVEV (reference sequence). The V end was cut by 9 bases, the J end by 7 bases, with 21 bases between. This chain's CDR3 is CASNRSPRIRTQYF. The CDR3 region has the DNA TGTGCCAGTAACAGGTCACCCAGGATAAGGACCCAGTACTTC.

This clonotype was observed at least ten times. J is TRBJ1-4 and V is TRBV24-1; D is perhaps TRBD1 (5 bases). V shed 3 bases and J shed 7 bases, with 17 bases lying between them. CDR1 and CDR2 (germline): KGHDR, SFDVKD. CDR3 size: 16 residues. The CDR3 nucleotides are TGTGCCACCAGTGATGCAGGGAGCTATCCTGCTGAAAAACTGTTTTTT. Amino acids: CATSDAGSYPAEKLFF.

This clonotype came up many times. The gene calls are TRBV7-8 and TRBJ2-7, with D uncertain. V was trimmed by 2 bases and J by 7 bases, leaving 9 bases between them. Looked up from germline, CDR1 is SGHVS and CDR2 is FQNEAQ. The CDR3 length is 12 residues. CDR3 protein: CASSLFGAEQYF. CDR3 DNA: TGTGCCAGCAGCTTATTTGGAGCGGAGCAGTACTTC. The full variable domain, its missing parts supplied by reference TRBV7-8 and TRBJ2-7, is GAGVSQSPRYKVAKRGQDVALRCDPISGHVSLFWYQQALGQGPEFLTYFQNEAQLDKSGLPSDRFFAERPEGSVSTLKIQRTQQEDSAVYLCASSLFGAEQYFGPGTRLTVT.

The chain links TRBV20-1 to TRBJ2-7; 9 bases match TRBD2. Germline values: CDR1 DFQATT, CDR2 SNEGSKA (reference sequence). CDR3 length equals 17 residues. Trimming removed 0 bases from V and 4 bases from J; junction bases left unmatched: 13. CDR3: CSAREGLAGGSGYEQYF. In DNA, the CDR3 is TGCAGTGCTAGAGAGGGACTGGCGGGAGGGTCGGGTTACGAGCAGTACTTC.

This clonotype was counted at least ten times. This sequence joins TRBV6-5 and TRBJ2-2; 7 bases are a match to TRBD1. Germline CDR1 is MNHEY and CDR2 is SVGAGI. The CDR3 is 19 amino acids. Unmatched junction bases numbered 17, after V lost 6 bases and J lost 1 base. CDR3 in amino acids: CASSYLPALRTGNTGELFF. Here the CDR3 DNA reads TGTGCCAGCAGCTACCTTCCCGCGTTGCGGACAGGGAACACCGGGGAGCTGTTTTTT.

This clonotype was picked up many times. V usage is TRBV28 and J usage is TRBJ2-1; D gene unclear. The CDR3 is made up of 12 amino acids. V lost 8 bases, J lost 6 bases, and 11 bases lay in between. From germline, CDR1 is MDHEN and CDR2 SYDVKM. This CDR3 is CASGIRSNEQFF. The DNA for the CDR3 is TGTGCCAGCGGGATCCGTAGCAATGAGCAGTTCTTC.

This clonotype was observed at least ten times. This chain links TRBV28 with TRBJ2-7; D may be TRBD1 (6 bases). This CDR3 comprises 16 residues. V lost 3 bases to trimming and J lost 0 bases, with 15 bases between them. The germline gives CDR1 MDHEN, CDR2 SYDVKM. CDR3 region: CASSLRPGHRSYEQYF. As DNA, the CDR3 is TGTGCCAGCAGTTTGCGACCGGGACACCGCTCCTACGAGCAGTACTTC.

This clonotype appeared many times. CDR3 region: CASSLSPRQVFLYEQYF. CDR3 in DNA: TGCGCCAGCAGCTTGTCCCCCCGACAGGTGTTCCTCTACGAGCAGTACTTC. The V call is TRBV5-1, the J call TRBJ2-7; TRBD1 is a possible D gene (6 bases). Germline V gene data show CDR1 as SGHRS and CDR2 as YFSETQ. V dropped 1 base and J dropped 3 bases, with 20 bases sitting between them. The CDR3 has 17 amino acids.

As regards this clonotype: A much larger clonotype is one base distant, so this may be a read error. The rearrangement links TRBV11-1 to TRBJ2-4, with D unresolved. The end of the DNA fits TRBJ2-1 better, so the J call may be wrong. The CDR3 totals 15 residues. Germline loops: CDR1 SGHAT, CDR2 FQDESV (reference sequence). DNA for the CDR3: TGTGCCAGCAGCCGACCATCTACTCACCGAGAGACCCAGTTCTTC. Translated, it gives CASSRPSTHRETQFF.

This clonotype has a count of ten or more. This CDR3 reads CASSLEGPSYNEQFF. CDR3 coding DNA: TGCGCCAGCAGCTTGGAGGGGCCGTCCTACAATGAGCAGTTCTTC. The rearrangement joins TRBV5-1 to TRBJ2-1; a weak D match, TRBD1 (5 bases). CDR1 and CDR2 (germline): SGHRS, YFSETQ. Trimming removed 0 bases at V and 1 base at J, with 8 bases between. There are 15 residues in the CDR3.

This chain links TRBV11-3 with TRBJ2-2, with 7 nucleotides matching TRBD2. Looked up from germline, CDR1 is SGHNT and CDR2 is YENEEA. The CDR3 contains 15 residues. V dropped 5 bases and J dropped 3; count of bases not matched to a gene: 6. The CDR3 sequence: CASSPSSGDTGELFF. The CDR3 region has the DNA TGTGCCAGCAGCCCCAGCAGCGGGGACACCGGGGAGCTGTTTTTT.

This clonotype has a handful of counts. V is TRBV27 and J is TRBJ1-4; 8 nucleotides line up with TRBD1. The J call may be incorrect, as the DNA end agrees better with TRBJ2-2. This CDR3 contains 15 residues. The V gene's germline CDR1 is MNHEY and CDR2 SMNVEV (reference sequence). This CDR3 is CASRPDRGHFSELFF. The CDR3 coding sequence is TGTGCCAGCAGACCAGACAGGGGTCACTTTTCGGAGCTGTTTTTT.

Only a few counts were recorded for this clonotype. The V and J genes are TRBV15 and TRBJ1-2, with D perhaps matching TRBD1 (6 bases). The V end was cut by 0 bases, the J end by 6 bases, with 14 bases between. The CDR3 loop spans 15 amino acids. Per the germline V gene, CDR1 is LNHNV and CDR2 is YYDKDF (reference sequence). CDR3 loop: CATSRDRGGHDGYTF. CDR3 DNA: TGTGCCACCAGCAGAGACCGCGGGGGACACGATGGCTACACCTTC.

V is TRBV27 and J is TRBJ2-5, with D hard to call. Germline V gene data show CDR1 as MNHEY and CDR2 as SMNVEV (reference sequence). The CDR3 is made up of 14 amino acids. The germline V and J ends were trimmed by 3 bases and 5 bases, with 13 bases remaining between them. The CDR3 region has the DNA TGTGCCAGCAGTTTGATACAGTCTTGGGAGACCCAGTACTTC. The encoded protein is CASSLIQSWETQYF.

Note on this clonotype: A much more abundant neighbour one base away suggests this may be a read error. This chain links TRBV5-1 with TRBJ2-7; no firm D call. V lost 5 bases and J lost 4, with 19 bases in between. CDR1 is SGHRS and CDR2 is YFSETQ in the germline V gene. The CDR3 is 15 residues long. The CDR3 sequence: CASRLNTSRVYEQYF. The CDR3 DNA sequence: TGCGCCAGCAGACTGAACACTTCCAGAGTGTACGAGCAGTACTTC.

This clonotype has ten or more counts. This rearrangement joins TRBV7-3 to TRBJ2-1; 7 bases align to TRBD2. There are 13 residues in the CDR3. Trimming at V came to 3 bases and at J to 12 bases, leaving 8 bases not matched to a gene. The V gene's germline CDR1 is SGHTA and CDR2 FQGTGA. CDR3 protein: CASSLAGEGRQFF. The CDR3 nucleotides read TGTGCCAGCAGCTTGGCGGGAGAAGGGAGGCAGTTCTTC.

The chain recombines TRBV9 with TRBJ2-7; TRBD2 is a possible D gene (5 bases). V was clipped by 4 bases and J by 0 bases, with 17 bases between them. This CDR3 has 16 residues. Germline V gene data show CDR1 as SGDLS and CDR2 as YYNGEE. The CDR3 loop reads CASSPMEESPSYEQYF. In DNA, the CDR3 is TGTGCCAGCAGCCCGATGGAGGAATCCCCCTCCTACGAGCAGTACTTC.

The chain has TRBV6-4 and TRBJ2-1; 12 bases are a match to TRBD2. Germline lookup yields CDR1 MRHNA and CDR2 SNTAGT. J lost 0 bases, V lost 3 bases, and 9 bases had no gene match. This CDR3 is 19 amino acids long. CDR3 in DNA: TGTGCCAGCAGTGATAGGTACCTAGCGGGGGGGTCCTCCTACAATGAGCAGTTCTTC. Its translation: CASSDRYLAGGSSYNEQFF.

This clonotype was seen more than once but under ten times. The V gene is TRBV16, the J gene TRBJ1-4; D is unresolved. Between the trimmed V and J ends, which lost 5 bases and 8 bases, there was a span of 12 bases. CDR1 KGHSY and CDR2 FQNENV come from the germline V gene. The length of the CDR3 is 13 residues. DNA for the CDR3: TGTGCCAGCAGCGAAGTTGGACGAGAAAAACTGTTTTTT. This gives the protein CASSEVGREKLFF.

This clonotype appeared many times. This CDR3 is CSVVGNRYGYTF. The CDR3 nucleotides are TGCAGCGTTGTCGGGAATCGCTATGGCTACACCTTC. The genes are TRBV29-1 and TRBJ1-2, with D unresolved. Germline-derived CDR1 and CDR2 are SQVTM and ANQGSEA. Trimming pared 4 bases from V and 4 bases from J, leaving 10 bases between. There are 12 residues in the CDR3.

This clonotype was detected many times. The V call is TRBV12-3 or TRBV12-4, the J call TRBJ2-1; D ambiguous. The CDR3 has 15 residues. V shed 7 bases and J shed 1 base, with 14 bases lying between them. CDR3 loop: CASNPFTPSYNEQFF. The CDR3 nucleotides are TGTGCCAGCAATCCATTCACCCCATCCTACAATGAGCAGTTCTTC.

V is TRBV27 and J is TRBJ2-7, with 7 bases identical to TRBD1. This CDR3 region has 14 residues. The junction had 3 bases not matched to a gene; V was cut back by 2 bases and J by 2 bases. Germline CDR1 reads MNHEY; CDR2 reads SMNVEV (reference sequence). The CDR3 sequence: CASSLDRATYEQYF. The DNA of the CDR3 is TGTGCCAGCAGTTTAGACAGGGCAACCTACGAGCAGTACTTC.

This clonotype was counted at least ten times. This chain uses TRBV28 with TRBJ1-6, with TRBD1 as a possible D gene (5 bases). The CDR3 is 13 amino acids. Germline V gene lookup returns CDR1 MDHEN and CDR2 SYDVKM. V was trimmed by 7 bases and J by 9 bases, leaving 13 bases between them. CDR3 DNA sequence: TGTGCCAGCACGGGGGGGGGGGGTTCACCCCTCCACTTT. Translation gives CASTGGGGSPLHF.

The V call is TRBV2, the J call TRBJ1-1; 9 bases match TRBD1. The germline V gene has CDR1 SNHLY and CDR2 FYNNEI. Germline trimming cut 0 bases from V and 5 bases from J; bases unmatched to any gene: 13. The CDR3 runs to 18 residues. The CDR3, as DNA: TGTGCCAGCAGTGAAGCGCCTCGGGACAGGGATGTGTGGACTGAAGCTTTCTTT. As protein: CASSEAPRDRDVWTEAFF.